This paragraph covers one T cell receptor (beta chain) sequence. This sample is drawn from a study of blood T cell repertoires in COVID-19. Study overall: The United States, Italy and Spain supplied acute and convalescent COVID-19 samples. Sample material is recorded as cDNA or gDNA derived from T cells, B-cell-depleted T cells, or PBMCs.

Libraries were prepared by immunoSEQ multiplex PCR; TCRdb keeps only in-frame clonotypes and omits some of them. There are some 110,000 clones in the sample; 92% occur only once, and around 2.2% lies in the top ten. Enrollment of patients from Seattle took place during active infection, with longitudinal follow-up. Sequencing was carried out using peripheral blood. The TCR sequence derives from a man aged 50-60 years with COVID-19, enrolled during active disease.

In DNA form, the CDR3 reads TGTGCCTGGAGTATAGGGACAGGGGGCAGATATGGCTACACCTTC. Translating it yields CAWSIGTGGRYGYTF. V and J are TRBV30 and TRBJ1-2; 12 positions agree with TRBD1. Germline loops: CDR1 GTSNPN, CDR2 SVGIG (reference sequence). This CDR3 has 15 amino acids. V shed 2 bases and J 5 bases; nucleotides not matched to a gene: 6.